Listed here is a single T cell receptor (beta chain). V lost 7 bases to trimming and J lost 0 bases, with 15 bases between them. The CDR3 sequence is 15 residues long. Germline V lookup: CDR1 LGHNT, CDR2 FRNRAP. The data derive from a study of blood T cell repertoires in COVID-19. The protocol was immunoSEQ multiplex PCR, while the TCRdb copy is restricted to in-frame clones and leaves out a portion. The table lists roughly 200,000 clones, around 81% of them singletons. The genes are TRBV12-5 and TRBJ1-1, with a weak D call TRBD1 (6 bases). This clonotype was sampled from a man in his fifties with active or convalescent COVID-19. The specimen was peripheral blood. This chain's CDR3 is CASDTPDRMNTEAFF. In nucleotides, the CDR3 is TGTGCTAGTGACACTCCGGACAGAATGAACACTGAAGCTTTCTTT. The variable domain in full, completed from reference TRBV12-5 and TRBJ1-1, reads DARVTQTPRHKVTEMGQEVTMRCQPILGHNTVFWYRQTMMQGLELLAYFRNRAPLDDSGMPKDRFSAEMPDATLATLKIQPSEPRDSAVYFCASDTPDRMNTEAFFGQGTRLTVV.